This paragraph reports one T cell receptor (beta chain). The target antigen is unknown. Ten immunoSEQ deep assay plates held the unsorted PBMC DNA. Data came from immunoSEQ multiplex PCR; TCRdb stores just in-frame clones and leaves some out. The table has 97,000 or so clones, 40% to 55% seen once. CDR1 and CDR2 (germline): SGHDN, FVKESK. The CDR3 loop spans 19 amino acids. V lost 0 bases and J lost 2, with 17 bases in between. The donors were all Caucasian adults (living in Nashville, Tennessee). This specimen belongs to a study of shared clonotypes between healthy human individuals. Study results and limitations: Clonotype sharing among the donors was expected to vary with sequencing depth.

This rearrangement joins TRBV14 to TRBJ2-6; D may correspond to TRBD1 or TRBD2 (7 bases each). Sequencing input: PBMCs. This TCR was recovered from a woman aged 40 to 49 in good health. Some clones in this sample may be carry-over from other donors' samples. CDR3 amino acids: CASSQDWGGDRAGANVLTF. CDR3 in DNA: TGTGCCAGCAGCCAAGATTGGGGGGGTGACAGGGCTGGGGCCAACGTCCTGACTTTC.